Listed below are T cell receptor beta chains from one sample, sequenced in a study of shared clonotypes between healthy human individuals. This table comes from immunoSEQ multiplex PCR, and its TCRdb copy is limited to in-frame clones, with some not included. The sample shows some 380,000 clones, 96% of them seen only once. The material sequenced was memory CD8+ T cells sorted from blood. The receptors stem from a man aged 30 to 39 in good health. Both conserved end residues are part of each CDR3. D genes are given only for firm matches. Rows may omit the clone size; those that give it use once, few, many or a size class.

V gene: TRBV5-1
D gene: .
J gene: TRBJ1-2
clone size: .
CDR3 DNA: TGCGCCAGCAGCTCCAACCCGGGACATTATGGCTACACCTTC
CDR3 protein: CASSSNPGHYGYTF

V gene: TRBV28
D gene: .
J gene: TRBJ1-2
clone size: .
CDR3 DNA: TGTGCCAGCAGTTTACCCCAGGGGCTGGGCTACACCTTC
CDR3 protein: CASSLPQGLGYTF

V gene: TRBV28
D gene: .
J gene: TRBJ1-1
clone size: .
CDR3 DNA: TGTGCCAGCAGTTTTGGCGACCTCACGGCTTTCTTT
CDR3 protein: CASSFGDLTAFF

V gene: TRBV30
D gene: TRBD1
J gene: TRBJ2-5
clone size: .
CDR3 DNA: TGTGCCTGGAAACAGGGGGCCCGAGTCCGGGAGACCCAGTACTTC
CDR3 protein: CAWKQGARVRETQYF

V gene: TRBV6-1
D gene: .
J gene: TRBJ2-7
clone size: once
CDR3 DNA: TGTGCCAGCAGTGAAGCAGTAGGGAAGACCTACGAGCAGTACTTC
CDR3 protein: CASSEAVGKTYEQYF

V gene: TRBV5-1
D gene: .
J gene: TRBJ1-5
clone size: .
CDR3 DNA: TGCGCCAGCAGCTTGGCCGGGGGGAAGGGTCAGCCCCAGCATTTT
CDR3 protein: CASSLAGGKGQPQHF

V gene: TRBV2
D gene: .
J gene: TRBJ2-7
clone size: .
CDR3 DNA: TGTGCCAGCAGGGACAGTGGCTACGAGCAGTACTTC
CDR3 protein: CASRDSGYEQYF

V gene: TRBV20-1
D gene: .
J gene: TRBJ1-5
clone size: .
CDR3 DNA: TGCAGTGCTCAACGACAGTCCCAGCATTTT
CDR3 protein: CSAQRQSQHF

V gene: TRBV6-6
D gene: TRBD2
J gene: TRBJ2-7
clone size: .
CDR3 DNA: TGTGCCAGCAGTTATGGGACTAGCGGGAGAATCCACGAGCAGTACTTC
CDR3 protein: CASSYGTSGRIHEQYF

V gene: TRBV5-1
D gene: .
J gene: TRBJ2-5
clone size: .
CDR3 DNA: TGCGCCAGCAGCGAATGGACAGAGCTAAAAGAGACCCAGTACTTC
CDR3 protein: CASSEWTELKETQYF

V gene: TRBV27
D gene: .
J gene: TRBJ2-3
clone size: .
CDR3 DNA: TGTGCCAGCAGTCCCCAGGGACCAGATACGCAGTATTTT
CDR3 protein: CASSPQGPDTQYF

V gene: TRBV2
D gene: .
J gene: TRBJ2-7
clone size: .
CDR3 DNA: TGTGCCAGCGACTACTCCTACGAGCAGTACTTC
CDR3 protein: CASDYSYEQYF

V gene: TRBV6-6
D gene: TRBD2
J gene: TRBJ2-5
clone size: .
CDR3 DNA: TGTGCCAGCAGGCGGGGGGCCAGGGAGACCCAGTACTTC
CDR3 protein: CASRRGARETQYF

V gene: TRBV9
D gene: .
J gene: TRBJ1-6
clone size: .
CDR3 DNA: TGTGCCAGCAGCTCCCATAATTCACCCCTCCACTTT
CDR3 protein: CASSSHNSPLHF

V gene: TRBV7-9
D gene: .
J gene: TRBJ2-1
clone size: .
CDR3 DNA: TGTGCCAGCAGCCCCTTTGGGACAAGCTCCTACAATGAGCAGTTCTTC
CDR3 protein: CASSPFGTSSYNEQFF

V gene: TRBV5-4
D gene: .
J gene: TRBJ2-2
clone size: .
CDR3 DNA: TGTGCCAGCAGCTTGGCGGGGGTGGGCACCGGGGAGCTGTTTTTT
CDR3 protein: CASSLAGVGTGELFF

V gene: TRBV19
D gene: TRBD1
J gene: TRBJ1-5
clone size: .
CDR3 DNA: TGTGCCAGTAGTAGGACAGGGGGCGCCGGGAATCAGCCCCAGCATTTT
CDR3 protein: CASSRTGGAGNQPQHF

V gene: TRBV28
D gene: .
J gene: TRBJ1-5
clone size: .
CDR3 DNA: TGTGCCAGCAGTGTATCAGGGGGCAATCAGCCCCAGCATTTT
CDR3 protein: CASSVSGGNQPQHF

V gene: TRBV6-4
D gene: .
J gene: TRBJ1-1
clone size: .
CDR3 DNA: TGTGCCAGACCGACAGCGGGGGACACTGAAGCTTTCTTT
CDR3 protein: CARPTAGDTEAFF

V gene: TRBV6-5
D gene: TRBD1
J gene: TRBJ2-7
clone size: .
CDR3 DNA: TGTGCCAGCAGTTATTTCAGGGACAGGGGTTACGAGCAGTACTTC
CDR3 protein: CASSYFRDRGYEQYF

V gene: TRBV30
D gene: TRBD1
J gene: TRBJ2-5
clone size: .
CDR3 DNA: TGTGCCTGGAGTGCTGGGACAGGGTTATACTTC
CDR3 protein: CAWSAGTGLYF

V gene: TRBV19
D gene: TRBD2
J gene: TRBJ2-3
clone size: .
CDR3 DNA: TGTGCCAGTAGTAATCTAGCGGGAGGCACAGATACGCAGTATTTT
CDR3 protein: CASSNLAGGTDTQYF

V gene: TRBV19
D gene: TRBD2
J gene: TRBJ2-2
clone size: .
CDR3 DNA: TGTGCCAGTAGTATTGGCGGGAGAGCGAACACCGGGGAGCTGTTTTTT
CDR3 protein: CASSIGGRANTGELFF

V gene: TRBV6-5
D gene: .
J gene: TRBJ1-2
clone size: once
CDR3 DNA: TGTGCCAGCAGTTATTACGGGATGGTCGGTGGCTACACCTTC
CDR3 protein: CASSYYGMVGGYTF

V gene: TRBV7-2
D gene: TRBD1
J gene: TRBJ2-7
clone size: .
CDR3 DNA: TGTGCCAGCAGCCCGACGGGACAGACCTACGAGCAGTACTTC
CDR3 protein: CASSPTGQTYEQYF

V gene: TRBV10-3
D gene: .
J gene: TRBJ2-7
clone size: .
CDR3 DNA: TGTGCCATCAGTGAGGACTATCCCTCCTACGAGCAGTACTTC
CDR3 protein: CAISEDYPSYEQYF

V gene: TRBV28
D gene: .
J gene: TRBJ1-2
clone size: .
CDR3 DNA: TGTGCCAGCAGTTTATATGACAGAGAGGACTATGGCTACACCTTC
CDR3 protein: CASSLYDREDYGYTF

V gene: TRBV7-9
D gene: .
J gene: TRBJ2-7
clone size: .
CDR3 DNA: TGTGCCAGCAGCTTAGGGGGTTGGGAGCAGTACTTC
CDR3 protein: CASSLGGWEQYF

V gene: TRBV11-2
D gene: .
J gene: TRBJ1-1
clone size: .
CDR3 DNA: TGTGCCAGCAGCTTATATAACACTGAAGCTTTCTTT
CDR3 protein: CASSLYNTEAFF

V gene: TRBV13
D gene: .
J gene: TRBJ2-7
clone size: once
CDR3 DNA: TGTGCCAGCAGCTTAGACAAATACGAGCAGTACTTC
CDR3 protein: CASSLDKYEQYF

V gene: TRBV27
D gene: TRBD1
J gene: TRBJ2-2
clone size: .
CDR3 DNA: TGTGCCAGCAGATACAGGGGCGGGAACACCGGGGAGCTGTTTTTT
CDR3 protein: CASRYRGGNTGELFF

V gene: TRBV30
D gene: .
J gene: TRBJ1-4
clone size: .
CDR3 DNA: TGTGCCTGGAGTTCCAGGATTAATGAAAAACTGTTTTTT
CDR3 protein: CAWSSRINEKLFF

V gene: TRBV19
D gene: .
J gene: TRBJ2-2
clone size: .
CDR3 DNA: TGTGCCCCCTGGGGGCAGGGGCGCTTGGCCGGGGAGCTGTTTTTT
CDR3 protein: CAPWGQGRLAGELFF

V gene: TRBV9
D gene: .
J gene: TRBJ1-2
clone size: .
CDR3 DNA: TGTGCCAGCAGCGTAGACAGGTCTGGCTACACCTTC
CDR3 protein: CASSVDRSGYTF

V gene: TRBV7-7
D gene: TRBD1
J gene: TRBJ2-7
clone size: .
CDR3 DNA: TGTGCTAGCAGCTTAGGGCAGGGGGACGAGCAGTACTTC
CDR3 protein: CASSLGQGDEQYF

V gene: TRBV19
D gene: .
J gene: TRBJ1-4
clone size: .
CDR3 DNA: TGTGCCAGTACCCTGCGGGGTAATGGAGAAAAACTGTTTTTT
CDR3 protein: CASTLRGNGEKLFF

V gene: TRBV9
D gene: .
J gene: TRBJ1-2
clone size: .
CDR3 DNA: TGTGCCAGCAGCGGACCCACCTATGGCTACACCTTC
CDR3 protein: CASSGPTYGYTF

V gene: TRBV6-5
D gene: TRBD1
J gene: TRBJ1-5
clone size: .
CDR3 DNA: TGTGCCAGCAAAGGACAGGGCGGTCAGCCCCAGCATTTT
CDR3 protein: CASKGQGGQPQHF

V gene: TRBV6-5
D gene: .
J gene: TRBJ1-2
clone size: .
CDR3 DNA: TGTGCCATCCGTGGGATACTTCATGGCTACACCTTC
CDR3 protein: CAIRGILHGYTF

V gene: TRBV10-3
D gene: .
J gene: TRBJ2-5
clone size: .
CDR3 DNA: TGTGCCATGGCGATCTCGGCAGGGGAGACCCAGTACTTC
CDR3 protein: CAMAISAGETQYF

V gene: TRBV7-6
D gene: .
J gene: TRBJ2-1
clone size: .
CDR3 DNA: TGTGCCAGCAGCTTAGAGGATGGGATTCCCACTTACAATGAGCAGTTCTTC
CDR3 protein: CASSLEDGIPTYNEQFF

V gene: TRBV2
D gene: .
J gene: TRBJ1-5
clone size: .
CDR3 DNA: TGTGCCAGCAGTGAAGTAAGGGCAGGGGTTAGCAATCAGCCCCAGCATTTT
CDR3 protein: CASSEVRAGVSNQPQHF

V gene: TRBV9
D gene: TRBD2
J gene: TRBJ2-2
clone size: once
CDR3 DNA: TGTGCCAGCAGCTCCTCGGGACTAGCGGGAACCGGGGAGCTGTTTTTT
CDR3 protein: CASSSSGLAGTGELFF

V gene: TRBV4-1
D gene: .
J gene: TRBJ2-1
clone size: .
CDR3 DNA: TGCGCCAGCAGCCAAGTCTTCTTGGGGAATGAGCAGTTCTTC
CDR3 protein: CASSQVFLGNEQFF

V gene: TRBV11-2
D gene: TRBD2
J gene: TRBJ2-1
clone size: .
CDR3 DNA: TGTGCCAGCAGCGTGACTAGCGGGAGAAGGGGGCCCTACAATGAGCAGTTCTTC
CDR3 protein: CASSVTSGRRGPYNEQFF

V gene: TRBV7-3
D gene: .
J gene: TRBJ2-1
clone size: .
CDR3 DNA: TGTGCCAGCAGCCCGGAGGGAAGCTCCTACAATGAGCAGTTCTTC
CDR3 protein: CASSPEGSSYNEQFF